The source of this TCR beta chain is a study of shared clonotypes between healthy human individuals. Study results and limitations: Sharing across four donors was seen in around 5.1% of naive CD4 clonotypes.

Assay: immunoSEQ multiplex PCR; the TCRdb copy retains only in-frame clones and omits some. Found here are some 2 million clones, about 95% of them singletons; the top ten hold about 1.1%. Germline CDR1 reads ENHRY; CDR2 reads SYGVKD. The CDR3 runs to 18 residues. With V trimmed by 4 bases and J by 3 bases, 16 bases remained unmatched. Concerning this clone itself: Its antigen is not known.

Terminally differentiated effector memory CD45RA+ cells were excluded from the naive CD8 cells, which were CD45RO-negative and positively selected for CCR7. The receptor comes from a man aged 18 to 29 in good health. Sequenced material: naive CD8+ T cells sorted from blood. V is TRBV10-3 and J is TRBJ2-7, with 9 bases fitting TRBD1. CDR3 loop: CAISALDFLGQGSYEQYF. The CDR3 nucleotides are TGTGCCATCAGTGCCCTTGATTTTCTCGGACAGGGGAGCTACGAGCAGTACTTC.